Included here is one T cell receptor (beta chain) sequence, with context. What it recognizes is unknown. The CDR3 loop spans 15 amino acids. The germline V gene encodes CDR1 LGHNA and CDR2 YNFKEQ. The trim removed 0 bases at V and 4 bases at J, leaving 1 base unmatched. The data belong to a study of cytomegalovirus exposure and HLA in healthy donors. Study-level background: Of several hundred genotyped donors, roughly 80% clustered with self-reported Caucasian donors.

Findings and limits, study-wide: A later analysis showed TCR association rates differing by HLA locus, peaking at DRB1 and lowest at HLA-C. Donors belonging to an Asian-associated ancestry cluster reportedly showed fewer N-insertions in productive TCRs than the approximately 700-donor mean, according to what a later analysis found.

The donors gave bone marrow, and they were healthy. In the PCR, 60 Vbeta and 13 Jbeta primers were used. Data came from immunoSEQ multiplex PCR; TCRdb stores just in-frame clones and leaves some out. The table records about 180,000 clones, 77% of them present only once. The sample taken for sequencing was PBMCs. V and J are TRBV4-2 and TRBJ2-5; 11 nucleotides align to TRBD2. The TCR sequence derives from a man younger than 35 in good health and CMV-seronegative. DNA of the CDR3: TGTGCCAGCAGCCAAGAACTAGCGGGAGTAGAGACCCAGTACTTC. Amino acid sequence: CASSQELAGVETQYF.